This entry describes one T cell receptor beta chain. Libraries were prepared by immunoSEQ multiplex PCR; TCRdb keeps only in-frame clonotypes and omits some of them. The sample consists of 30,000 to 50,000 clones, 90% of them appearing once. The sample comes from a study of T cell changes during pregnancy in multiple sclerosis. The CDR3 extends over 14 amino acids. Deletions cut 4 bases from V and 7 bases from J, with 16 bases between. Germline CDR1 SGHTA, CDR2 FQGTGA. The sample consisted of CD4+ T cells from peripheral blood mononuclear cells, taken in the first trimester of pregnancy. The clonotype originates from a female donor in good health, enrolled as a control in a pregnancy study. The V gene is TRBV7-3, the J gene TRBJ1-2; perhaps TRBD1 as D (6 bases). The CDR3 here is CASSSRDNRGGYTF. The CDR3 coding sequence is TGTGCCAGCAGCTCCCGGGACAACCGCGGTGGCTACACCTTC.